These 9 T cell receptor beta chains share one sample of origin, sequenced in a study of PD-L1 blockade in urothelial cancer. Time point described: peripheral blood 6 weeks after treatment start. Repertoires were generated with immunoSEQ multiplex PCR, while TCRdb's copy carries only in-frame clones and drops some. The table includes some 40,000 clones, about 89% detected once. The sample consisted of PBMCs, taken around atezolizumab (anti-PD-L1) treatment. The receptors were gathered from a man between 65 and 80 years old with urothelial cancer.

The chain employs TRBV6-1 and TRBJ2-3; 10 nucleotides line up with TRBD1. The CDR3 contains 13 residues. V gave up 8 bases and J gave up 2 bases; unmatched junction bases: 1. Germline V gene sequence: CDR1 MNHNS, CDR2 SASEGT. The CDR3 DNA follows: TGTGCCAGCGGGACAGGGGACACAGATACGCAGTATTTT. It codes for CASGTGDTDTQYF.

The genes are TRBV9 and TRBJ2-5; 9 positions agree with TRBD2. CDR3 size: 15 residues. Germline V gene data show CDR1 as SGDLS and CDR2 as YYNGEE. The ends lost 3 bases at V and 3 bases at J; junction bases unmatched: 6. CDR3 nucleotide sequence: TGTGCCAGCAGCGCCGATAGCGGGAGAGAAGAGACCCAGTACTTC. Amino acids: CASSADSGREETQYF.

In nucleotides, the CDR3 is TGTGCCAGCAGTGAATTCGGGGGTAGCGGGAGGGGGTACGAGCAGTACTTC. It codes for CASSEFGGSGRGYEQYF. The chain links TRBV25-1 to TRBJ2-7, with 11 bases aligning to TRBD2. Germline V lookup: CDR1 MGHDK, CDR2 SYGVNS. The CDR3 has 17 residues. J was trimmed by 4 bases and V by 1 base; bases with no gene match: 9.

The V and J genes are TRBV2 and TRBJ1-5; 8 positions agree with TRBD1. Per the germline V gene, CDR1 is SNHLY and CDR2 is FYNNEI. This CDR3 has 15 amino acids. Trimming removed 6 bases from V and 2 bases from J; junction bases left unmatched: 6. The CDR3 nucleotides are TGTGCCAGCAGCGGACAGGGACGAGGCAATCAGCCCCAGCATTTT. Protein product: CASSGQGRGNQPQHF.

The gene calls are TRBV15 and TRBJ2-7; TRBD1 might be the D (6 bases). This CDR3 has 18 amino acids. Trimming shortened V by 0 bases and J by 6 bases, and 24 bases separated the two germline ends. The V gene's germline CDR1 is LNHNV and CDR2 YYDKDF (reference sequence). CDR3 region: CATSRDGHFTGLGFEQYF. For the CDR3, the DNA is TGTGCCACCAGCAGAGATGGGCACTTTACAGGGTTGGGTTTCGAGCAGTACTTC.

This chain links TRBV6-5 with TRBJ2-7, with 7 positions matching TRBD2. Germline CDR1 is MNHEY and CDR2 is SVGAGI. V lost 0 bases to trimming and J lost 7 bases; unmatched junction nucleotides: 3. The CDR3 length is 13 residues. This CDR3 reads CASSYSAGREQYF. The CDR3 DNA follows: TGTGCCAGCAGTTACTCAGCGGGAAGGGAGCAGTACTTC.

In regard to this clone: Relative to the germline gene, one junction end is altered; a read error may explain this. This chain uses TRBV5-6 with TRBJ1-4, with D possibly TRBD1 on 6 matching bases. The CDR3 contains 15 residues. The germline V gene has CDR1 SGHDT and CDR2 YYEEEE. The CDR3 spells CASGLQGGLTEKLFF. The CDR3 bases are TGTGCCAGCGGCTTACAGGGTGGCCTTACTGAAAAACTGTTTTTT.

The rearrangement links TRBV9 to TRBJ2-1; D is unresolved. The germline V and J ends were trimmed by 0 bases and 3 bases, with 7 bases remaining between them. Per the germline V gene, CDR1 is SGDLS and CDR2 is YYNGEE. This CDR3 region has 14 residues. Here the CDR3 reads CASSVEANYNEQFF. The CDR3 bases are TGTGCCAGCAGCGTAGAAGCGAACTACAATGAGCAGTTCTTC. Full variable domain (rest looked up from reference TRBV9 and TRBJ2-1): DSGVTQTPKHLITATGQRVTLRCSPRSGDLSVYWYQQSLDQGLQFLIQYYNGEERAKGNILERFSAQQFPDLHSELNLSSLELGDSALYFCASSVEANYNEQFFGPGTRLTVL.

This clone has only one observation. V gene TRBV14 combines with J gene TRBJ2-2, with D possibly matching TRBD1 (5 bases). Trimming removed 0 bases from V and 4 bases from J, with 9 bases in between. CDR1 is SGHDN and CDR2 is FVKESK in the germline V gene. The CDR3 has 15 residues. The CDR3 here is CASSQEGARTGELFF. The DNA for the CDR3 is TGTGCCAGCAGCCAAGAAGGGGCACGCACCGGGGAGCTGTTTTTT.